This entry lists 15 T cell receptor beta chains sequenced from one sample in a study of siplizumab effects on memory and regulatory T cells. Assay: immunoSEQ multiplex PCR; the TCRdb copy retains only in-frame clones and omits some. The sample gives roughly 64,000 clones, roughly 96% of which show up once; more than 0.095% is in the top ten. Sequencing was carried out using naive CD8+ T cells sorted from blood. All receptors derive from a human donor in good health.

The chain carries TRBV19 and TRBJ1-5; TRBD1 might be the D (6 bases). The ends were cut back, 3 bases at V and 0 bases at J, with 18 bases in the middle. Germline CDR1 and CDR2: LNHDA and SQIVND (reference sequence). The CDR3 loop spans 18 amino acids. The CDR3 sequence: CASSMGAGFSYSNQPQHF. CDR3 nucleotide sequence: TGTGCCAGTAGTATGGGGGCAGGGTTTTCCTATAGCAATCAGCCCCAGCATTTT.

V usage is TRBV27 and J usage is TRBJ2-5; D perhaps matches TRBD1 (6 bases). This CDR3 has 14 amino acids. Per the germline V gene, CDR1 is MNHEY and CDR2 is SMNVEV (reference sequence). The V end lost 6 bases, the J end lost 2 bases, and 13 bases lay between the germline ends. The CDR3 DNA reads TGTGCCAGCAGCCTACAGGGCGGACAAGAGACCCAGTACTTC. Its protein product is CASSLQGGQETQYF.

This chain links TRBV5-5 with TRBJ1-1; 11 bases fit TRBD1. The CDR3 contains 14 residues. Per the germline V gene, CDR1 is SGHKS and CDR2 is YYEKEE (reference sequence). Unmatched junction bases numbered 2, after V lost 3 bases and J lost 4 bases. Here the CDR3 reads CASSYGTGGTEAFF. CDR3 nucleotide sequence: TGTGCCAGCAGCTATGGGACAGGGGGCACTGAAGCTTTCTTT.

The chain has TRBV19 and TRBJ1-5; no firm D call. This CDR3 spans 10 amino acids. Trimming left V 11 bases short and J 2 bases short, with 4 bases between. The germline V gene has CDR1 LNHDA and CDR2 SQIVND (reference sequence). CDR3 in amino acids: CAGGNQPQHF. DNA for the CDR3: TGTGCCGGGGGCAATCAGCCCCAGCATTTT.

This chain's CDR3 is CASSEGGNEKLFF. The CDR3 bases are TGTGCCAGCAGTGAGGGGGGTAATGAAAAACTGTTTTTT. The chain recombines TRBV2 with TRBJ1-4; possibly TRBD1 for D (5 bases). There are 13 residues in the CDR3. Trimming shortened V by 3 bases and J by 4 bases, and 6 bases separated the two germline ends. CDR1 is SNHLY, CDR2 FYNNEI, per germline.

V is TRBV6-5 and J is TRBJ2-3, with D tentatively TRBD1 (6 bases). V was shortened by 0 bases and J by 2 bases, with 9 bases between the two germline ends. The CDR3 has 15 residues. Germline values: CDR1 MNHEY, CDR2 SVGAGI. The CDR3 nucleotides are TGTGCCAGCAGTTACTCGAGGGGGTCCACAGATACGCAGTATTTT. It yields the protein CASSYSRGSTDTQYF.

The rearrangement joins TRBV19 to TRBJ1-4, with D unclear. The germline V gene has CDR1 LNHDA and CDR2 SQIVND (reference sequence). The CDR3 sequence is 15 residues long. Trimming took 2 bases from V and 5 from J, leaving 12 bases between them. CDR3 sequence: CASSIPWALNEKLFF. The CDR3 DNA sequence: TGTGCCAGTAGTATACCCTGGGCCCTGAATGAAAAACTGTTTTTT.

This sequence joins TRBV21-1 and TRBJ2-5; the table's D call TRBD1 went unverified against the DNA. TRBV21-1 counts as a pseudogene. The length of the CDR3 is 12 residues. CDR3: CASRTGQETQYF. The CDR3 region has the DNA TGTGCCAGCCGGACAGGGCAGGAGACCCAGTACTTC.

J is TRBJ1-1 and V is TRBV27; maybe TRBD1 (5 bases). The CDR3 runs 13 residues. The V gene's germline CDR1 is MNHEY and CDR2 SMNVEV (reference sequence). The ends were cut back, 5 bases at V and 1 base at J, with 8 bases in the middle. The CDR3 protein is CASSATGNTEAFF. CDR3 in DNA: TGTGCCAGCAGTGCCACAGGGAACACTGAAGCTTTCTTT.

The DNA for the CDR3 is TGCAGCGTTGAAGACTCAGGGGAACCCCAAGACAACGGCATTCAGTACTTC. As protein: CSVEDSGEPQDNGIQYF. V is TRBV29-1 and J is TRBJ2-4; a weak D match, TRBD1 (6 bases). This CDR3 comprises 17 residues. Germline lookup yields CDR1 SQVTM and CDR2 ANQGSEA. V lost 0 bases and J lost 9, with 24 bases in between.

As for this clone: The junction shows a germline mismatch at one end, possibly a read error. The V call is TRBV28, the J call TRBJ1-2; no clear D. This CDR3 has 11 amino acids. Germline-derived CDR1 and CDR2 are MDHEN and SYDVKM. CDR3 loop: CAGRSGGGYTF. CDR3 bases: TGTGCCGGCAGGTCCGGCGGGGGCTACACCTTC.

This clone was seen once. J is TRBJ2-3 and V is TRBV7-3; D might be TRBD1 or TRBD2, each matching 7 bases. The CDR3 runs to 15 residues. The V gene lost 4 bases and the J gene lost 5 bases, with 16 bases spanning the gap. Germline V gene lookup returns CDR1 SGHTA and CDR2 FQGTGA. The CDR3 region has the DNA TGTGCCAGCAGCTGGGCGGGGGCAGGGGGAGATACGCAGTATTTT. Its protein is CASSWAGAGGDTQYF. Complete variable domain (other parts from reference TRBV7-3 and TRBJ2-3): GAGVSQTPSNKVTEKGKYVELRCDPISGHTALYWYRQSLGQGPEFLIYFQGTGAADDSGLPNDRFFAVRPEGSVSTLKIQRTERGDSAVYLCASSWAGAGGDTQYFGPGTRLTVL.

V gene TRBV4-1 combines with J gene TRBJ1-1; D gene ambiguous. Trimming shortened V by 4 bases and J by 0 bases, and 6 bases separated the two germline ends. CDR3 length equals 13 residues. CDR1 and CDR2 from the germline V gene are MGHRA and YSYEKL. CDR3 sequence reads: CASSPQVNTEAFF. The CDR3 nucleotides are TGCGCCAGCAGCCCTCAAGTGAACACTGAAGCTTTCTTT.

The chain recombines TRBV6-6 with TRBJ1-2, with 7 bases fitting TRBD1. V was clipped by 0 bases and J by 6 bases; unmatched bases: 10. The V gene's germline CDR1 is MNHNY and CDR2 SVGAGI (reference sequence). The CDR3 totals 16 residues. Here the CDR3 DNA reads TGTGCCAGCAGTTACTCGCCCTCGGGACAGCCCCATGGCTACACCTTC. It encodes CASSYSPSGQPHGYTF.

The chain uses TRBV6-1 and TRBJ1-2, with D unresolved. The CDR3 is 13 amino acids. V lost 3 bases and J lost 1, with 6 bases in between. Germline assignment: CDR1 MNHNS and CDR2 SASEGT. CDR3 amino acids: CASSEDFNYGYTF. The CDR3 DNA is TGTGCCAGCAGTGAGGACTTTAACTATGGCTACACCTTC.